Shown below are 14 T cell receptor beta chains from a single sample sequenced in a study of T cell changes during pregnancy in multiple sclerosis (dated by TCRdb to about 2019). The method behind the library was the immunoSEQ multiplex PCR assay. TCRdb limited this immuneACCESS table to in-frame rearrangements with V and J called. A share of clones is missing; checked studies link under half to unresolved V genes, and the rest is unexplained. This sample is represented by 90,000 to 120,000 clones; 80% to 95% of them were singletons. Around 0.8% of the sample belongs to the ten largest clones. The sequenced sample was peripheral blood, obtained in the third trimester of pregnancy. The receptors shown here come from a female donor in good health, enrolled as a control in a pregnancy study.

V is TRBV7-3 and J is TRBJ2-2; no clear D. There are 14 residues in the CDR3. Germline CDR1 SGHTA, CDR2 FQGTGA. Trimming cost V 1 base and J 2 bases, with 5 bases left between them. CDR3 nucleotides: TGTGCCAGCAGCTTAAACAGAAACACCGGGGAGCTGTTTTTT. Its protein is CASSLNRNTGELFF.

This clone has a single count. The CDR3 region is CASSWGGSSYEQYF. The CDR3 DNA is TGTGCCAGCAGCTGGGGGGGAAGCTCCTACGAGCAGTACTTC. The J gene is TRBJ2-7, the V gene TRBV7-2, with TRBD2 matching 7 bases. V lost 4 bases, J lost 0 bases, and 3 bases stayed unmatched. The germline CDR1 and CDR2 sequences are SGHTA and FQGNSA. The CDR3 is 14 amino acids.

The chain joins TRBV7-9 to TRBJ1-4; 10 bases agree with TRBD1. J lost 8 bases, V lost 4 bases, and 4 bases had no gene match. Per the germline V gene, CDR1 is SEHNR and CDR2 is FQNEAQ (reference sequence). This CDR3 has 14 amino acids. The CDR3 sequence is CASSSDRGQEKLFF. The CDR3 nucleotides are TGTGCCAGCAGCTCCGACAGGGGGCAGGAAAAACTGTTTTTT.

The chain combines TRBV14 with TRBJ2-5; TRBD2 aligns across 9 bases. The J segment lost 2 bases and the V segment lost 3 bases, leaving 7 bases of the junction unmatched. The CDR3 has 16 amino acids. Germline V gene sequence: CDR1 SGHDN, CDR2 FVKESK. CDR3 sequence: CASSHPRTSAQETQYF. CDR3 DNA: TGTGCCAGCAGCCACCCTAGGACTAGCGCGCAAGAGACCCAGTACTTC.

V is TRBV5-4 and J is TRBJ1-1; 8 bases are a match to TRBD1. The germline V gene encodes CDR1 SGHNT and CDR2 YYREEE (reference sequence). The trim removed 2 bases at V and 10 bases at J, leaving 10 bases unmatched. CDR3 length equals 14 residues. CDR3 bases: TGTGCCAGCAGCTTATCGGACAGGGCTCATGGAGCTTTCTTT. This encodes CASSLSDRAHGAFF.

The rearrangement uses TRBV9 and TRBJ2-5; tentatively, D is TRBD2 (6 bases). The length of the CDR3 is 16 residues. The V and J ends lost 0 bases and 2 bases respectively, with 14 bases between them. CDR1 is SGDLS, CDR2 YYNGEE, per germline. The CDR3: CASSVATRAGQETQYF. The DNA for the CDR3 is TGTGCCAGCAGCGTAGCTACGAGGGCGGGGCAAGAGACCCAGTACTTC.

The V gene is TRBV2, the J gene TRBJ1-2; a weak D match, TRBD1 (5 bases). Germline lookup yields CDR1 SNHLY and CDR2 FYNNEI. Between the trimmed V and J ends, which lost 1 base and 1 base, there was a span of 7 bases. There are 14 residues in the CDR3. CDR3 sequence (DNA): TGTGCCAGCAGTGAAGGGGGCAGTAACTATGGCTACACCTTC. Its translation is CASSEGGSNYGYTF.

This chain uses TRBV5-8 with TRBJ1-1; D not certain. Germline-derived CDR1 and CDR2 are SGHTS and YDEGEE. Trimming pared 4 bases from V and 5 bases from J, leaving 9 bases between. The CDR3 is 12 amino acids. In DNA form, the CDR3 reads TGTGCCAGCAGCCCCGGGGTAACTGAAGCTTTCTTT. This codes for CASSPGVTEAFF.

The chain's CDR3 is CASSLSRPPGSPLHF. The CDR3 DNA follows: TGTGCCAGCAGCTTATCAAGACCTCCAGGCTCACCCCTCCACTTT. This chain links TRBV7-9 with TRBJ1-6; D remains ambiguous. This CDR3 is built from 15 residues. V dropped 2 bases and J dropped 10 bases, with 15 bases sitting between them. The V gene's germline CDR1 is SEHNR and CDR2 FQNEAQ (reference sequence).

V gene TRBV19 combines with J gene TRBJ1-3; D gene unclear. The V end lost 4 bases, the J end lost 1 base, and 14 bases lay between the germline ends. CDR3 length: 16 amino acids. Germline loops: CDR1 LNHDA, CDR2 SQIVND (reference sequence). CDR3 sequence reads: CASSTRARGSGNTIYF. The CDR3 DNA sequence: TGTGCCAGTAGTACGCGGGCCAGAGGTTCTGGAAACACCATATATTTT.

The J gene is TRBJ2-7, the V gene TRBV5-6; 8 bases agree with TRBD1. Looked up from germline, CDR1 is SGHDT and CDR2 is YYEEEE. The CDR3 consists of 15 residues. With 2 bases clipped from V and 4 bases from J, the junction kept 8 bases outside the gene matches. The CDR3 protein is CASSLGQGLWYEQYF. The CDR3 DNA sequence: TGTGCCAGCAGCTTAGGACAGGGTCTATGGTACGAGCAGTACTTC.

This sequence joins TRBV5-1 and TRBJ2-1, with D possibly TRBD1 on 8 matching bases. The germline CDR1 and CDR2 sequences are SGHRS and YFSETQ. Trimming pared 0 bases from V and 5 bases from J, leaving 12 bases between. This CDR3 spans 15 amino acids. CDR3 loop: CASSLDRGTNNEQFF. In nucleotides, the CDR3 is TGCGCCAGCAGCTTGGACAGGGGGACTAACAATGAGCAGTTCTTC.

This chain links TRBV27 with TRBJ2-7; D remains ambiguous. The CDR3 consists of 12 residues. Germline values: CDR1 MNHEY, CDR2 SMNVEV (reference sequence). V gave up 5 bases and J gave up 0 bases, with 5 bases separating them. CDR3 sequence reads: CASSPSSYEQYF. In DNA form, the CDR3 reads TGTGCCAGCAGTCCGAGCTCCTACGAGCAGTACTTC.

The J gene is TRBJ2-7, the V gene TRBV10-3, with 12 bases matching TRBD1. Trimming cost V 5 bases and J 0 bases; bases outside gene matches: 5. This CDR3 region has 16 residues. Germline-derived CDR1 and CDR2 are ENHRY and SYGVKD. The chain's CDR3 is CAISMGTGGDSYEQYF. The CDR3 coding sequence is TGTGCCATCAGTATGGGGACAGGGGGCGACTCCTACGAGCAGTACTTC.